A single sample is the source of the 26 T cell receptor beta chains below, sequenced in a study of T cells after yellow fever vaccination. TCRdb reanalysed the 5' RACE reads using MiXCR and keeps one entry per CDR3 protein. The table has 300,000 or so distinct CDR3 sequences, about 6.9% seen once. The sequences come from PBMCs, collected roughly 45 days after the first yellow fever vaccination. These receptors all stem from a man between 18 and 35 years old who received the YFV17D yellow fever vaccine.

In its sample, this clonotype was seen a few times. The chain links TRBV30 to TRBJ2-5; 7 bases are a match to TRBD1. The ends lost 1 base at V and 1 base at J; junction bases unmatched: 6. The germline V gene encodes CDR1 GTSNPN and CDR2 SVGIG (reference sequence). This CDR3 contains 15 residues. The CDR3 loop is CAWSASGTVQETQYF. The CDR3 bases are TGTGCCTGGAGTGCGTCCGGGACAGTCCAAGAGACCCAGTACTTC.

Only a few counts were recorded for this clonotype. The V and J genes are TRBV11-2 and TRBJ2-1; 7 nucleotides agree with TRBD1. V gave up 3 bases and J gave up 4 bases; unmatched junction bases: 6. Germline CDR1 and CDR2: SGHAT and FQNNGV. The CDR3 extends over 15 amino acids. This chain's CDR3 is CASSFQSGQYNEQFF. In DNA form, the CDR3 reads TGTGCCAGCAGCTTCCAGTCGGGACAGTACAATGAGCAGTTCTTC.

This clonotype occurred a few times. The V call is TRBV5-5, the J call TRBJ1-1, with 9 nucleotides matching TRBD1. From germline, CDR1 is SGHKS and CDR2 YYEKEE (reference sequence). J lost 4 bases, V lost 0 bases, and 4 bases had no gene match. The CDR3 spans 15 residues. The CDR3 reads CASSLVATGGTEAFF. The CDR3 bases are TGTGCCAGCAGCTTGGTCGCGACAGGGGGCACTGAAGCTTTCTTT. Using reference TRBV5-5 and TRBJ1-1 for the parts outside the CDR3, the full variable domain is DAGVTQSPTHLIKTRGQQVTLRCSPISGHKSVSWYQQVLGQGPQFIFQYYEKEERGRGNFPDRFSARQFPNYSSELNVNALLLGDSALYLCASSLVATGGTEAFFGQGTRLTVV.

The genes are TRBV5-1 and TRBJ2-2; D unresolved. Deletions cut 0 bases from V and 6 bases from J, with 6 bases between. The CDR3 has 13 residues. Germline lookup yields CDR1 SGHRS and CDR2 YFSETQ. CDR3 DNA sequence: TGCGCCAGCAGCTTGGGTGTCCCCGGGGAGCTGTTTTTT. It encodes CASSLGVPGELFF.

The table lists this clonotype with a few counts. The chain combines TRBV18 with TRBJ2-6; D unresolved. Germline CDR1 is KGHSH and CDR2 is LQKENI. Trimming shortened V by 1 base and J by 0 bases, and 13 bases separated the two germline ends. The CDR3 covers 18 residues. DNA for the CDR3: TGTGCCAGCTCACCACGGGCCAGTGATTACTCTGGGGCCAACGTCCTGACTTTC. Translating it yields CASSPRASDYSGANVLTF.

This clonotype was found many times. V is TRBV12-3 or TRBV12-4 and J is TRBJ2-3; D is unclear. V was cut by 4 bases and J by 2 bases, with 13 bases left in between. CDR3 length equals 15 residues. For the CDR3, the DNA is TGTGCCAGCAGTTCGGATGTGAATCCCACAGATACGCAGTATTTT. This gives the protein CASSSDVNPTDTQYF.

In this sample, this clonotype turned up many times. The rearrangement links TRBV20-1 to TRBJ2-5, with D possibly being TRBD1 (6 bases). The CDR3 has 14 amino acids. V lost 0 bases and J lost 1, with 9 bases in between. Germline assignment: CDR1 DFQATT and CDR2 SNEGSKA (reference sequence). The CDR3 loop reads CSARDAGVQETQYF. In nucleotides, the CDR3 is TGCAGTGCTAGAGATGCAGGGGTCCAAGAGACCCAGTACTTC.

This clonotype was observed a few times. The chain has TRBV4-3 and TRBJ2-7; 8 bases align to TRBD2. CDR1 LGHNA and CDR2 YSLEER come from the germline V gene. CDR3 length: 16 amino acids. The J segment lost 4 bases and the V segment lost 2 bases, leaving 10 bases of the junction unmatched. This chain's CDR3 is CASSQIAGGRAYEQYF. CDR3 in DNA: TGCGCCAGCAGCCAAATCGCGGGGGGCCGTGCTTACGAGCAGTACTTC.

This clonotype was detected a few times. The V gene is TRBV20-1, the J gene TRBJ2-1; 10 positions agree with TRBD2. The CDR3 is 17 residues long. J was trimmed by 2 bases and V by 6 bases; bases with no gene match: 13. CDR1 and CDR2 from the germline V gene are DFQATT and SNEGSKA (reference sequence). The CDR3 reads CSASERGGRGTYNEQFF. The CDR3 region has the DNA TGCAGTGCCTCGGAGCGGGGGGGCCGTGGCACCTACAATGAGCAGTTCTTC.

The chain joins TRBV29-1 to TRBJ2-1; D could derive from TRBD1 or TRBD2 (5 bases each). The V end lost 6 bases, the J end lost 11 bases, and 5 bases lay between the germline ends. CDR3 size: 8 residues. Per germline, CDR1 SQVTM and CDR2 ANQGSEA. The DNA for the CDR3 is TGCAGCGTGGGACAGCAGTTCTTC. Protein: CSVGQQFF.

There are a few counts of this clonotype. In DNA form, the CDR3 reads TGTGCCAGCAGCTTTCACGGGTTCGGCACTGAAGCTTTCTTT. It encodes CASSFHGFGTEAFF. The V call is TRBV5-6, the J call TRBJ1-1; D gene unclear. Germline CDR1 and CDR2: SGHDT and YYEEEE. This CDR3 has 14 amino acids. Trimming stripped 2 bases from V and 4 bases from J, with 12 bases between.

The chain combines TRBV5-1 with TRBJ1-5; D may be TRBD1 (5 bases). Trimming removed 4 bases at V and 5 bases at J, with 10 bases between. CDR3 length: 13 residues. In germline, CDR1 is SGHRS, CDR2 YFSETQ. CDR3 region: CASSAGPDQPQHF. CDR3 DNA sequence: TGCGCCAGCAGCGCGGGACCAGATCAGCCCCAGCATTTT.

This clonotype was picked up many times. Germline and junction disagree at one end, which may indicate a read error. The rearrangement uses TRBV29-1 and TRBJ2-2, with a weak D call TRBD1 (5 bases). Germline V gives CDR1 SQVTM, CDR2 ANQGSEA. The CDR3 loop spans 14 amino acids. CDR3 in DNA: TGCAGCGTGGGGTCACCAGGGAACGCCGGGGAGCTGTTTTTT. Amino acid sequence: CSVGSPGNAGELFF.

This clonotype showed up just a few times. This rearrangement joins TRBV12-3 or TRBV12-4 to TRBJ1-3; TRBD1 is a possible D gene (5 bases). The length of the CDR3 is 15 residues. V lost 5 bases, J lost 0 bases, and 11 bases lay in between. CDR3 sequence (DNA): TGTGCCAGCAGTCCACAGGACCTCTCTGGAAACACCATATATTTT. This translates into CASSPQDLSGNTIYF.

This clonotype was observed a handful of times. The chain joins TRBV4-1 to TRBJ2-7; TRBD1 agrees at 10 bases. CDR1 and CDR2 from the germline V gene are MGHRA and YSYEKL. The V gene end was trimmed by 4 bases and the J gene end by 4 bases; junction bases not matched to a gene: 7. The CDR3 is made up of 15 amino acids. The CDR3 protein is CASSRQGQGSYEQYF. In DNA, the CDR3 is TGCGCCAGCAGCCGCCAGGGACAGGGGTCATACGAGCAGTACTTC.

This clonotype came up many times. The chain recombines TRBV5-1 with TRBJ1-1; D gene ambiguous. The germline CDR1 and CDR2 sequences are SGHRS and YFSETQ. Deletions cut 4 bases from V and 3 bases from J, with 4 bases between. The CDR3 covers 11 residues. CDR3: CASSRDTEAFF. The CDR3 region has the DNA TGCGCCAGCAGCCGGGACACTGAAGCTTTCTTT.

This clonotype came up many times. The chain joins TRBV7-9 to TRBJ2-1, with 14 bases fitting TRBD2. The V and J ends lost 4 bases and 7 bases, in that order; junction bases with no gene match: 12. This CDR3 region has 18 residues. The germline V gene encodes CDR1 SEHNR and CDR2 FQNEAQ (reference sequence). The CDR3 region is CASSSNRLAGGPTNEQFF. Here the CDR3 DNA reads TGTGCCAGCAGCTCCAACCGACTAGCGGGGGGGCCGACGAATGAGCAGTTCTTC. Full variable domain (remainder filled in from reference TRBV7-9 and TRBJ2-1): DTGVSQNPRHKITKRGQNVTFRCDPISEHNRLYWYRQTLGQGPEFLTYFQNEAQLEKSRLLSDRFSAERPKGSFSTLEIQRTEQGDSAMYLCASSSNRLAGGPTNEQFFGPGTRLTVL.

This clonotype has at least ten counts. CDR3 DNA: TGCAGTGCTAGAGGGCTAGGCGAAGCTTTCTTT. It specifies CSARGLGEAFF. V is TRBV20-1 and J is TRBJ1-1; D gene unclear. V lost 1 base to trimming and J lost 8 bases, with 8 bases between them. Germline values: CDR1 DFQATT, CDR2 SNEGSKA (reference sequence). This CDR3 region has 11 residues.

This clonotype was detected many times. The chain has TRBV5-1 and TRBJ2-1; D is unresolved. The length of the CDR3 is 14 residues. V was cut by 2 bases and J by 6 bases, with 12 bases left in between. Germline V gene lookup returns CDR1 SGHRS and CDR2 YFSETQ. The CDR3 nucleotides read TGCGCCAGCAGCTTCGTGGGTCCCCCCAATGAGCAGTTCTTC. Encoded protein: CASSFVGPPNEQFF.

This clonotype was counted only a few times. V is TRBV6-2 or TRBV6-3 and J is TRBJ1-1; no reliable D call. Between the trimmed V and J ends, which lost 2 bases and 5 bases, there was a span of 15 bases. Germline V gene data show CDR1 as MNHEY and CDR2 as SVGEGT. This CDR3 is 15 amino acids long. The chain's CDR3 is CASSYPTARRTEAFF. The CDR3 bases are TGTGCCAGCAGTTACCCGACCGCTCGGAGGACTGAAGCTTTCTTT.

The chain combines TRBV9 with TRBJ1-4; a possible D gene is TRBD1 (6 bases). Trimming removed 3 bases from V and 5 bases from J, with 14 bases in between. CDR1 SGDLS and CDR2 YYNGEE come from the germline V gene. The length of the CDR3 is 15 residues. CDR3 protein: CASSAPGALNEKLFF. CDR3 in DNA: TGTGCCAGCAGCGCCCCGGGGGCGCTGAATGAAAAACTGTTTTTT.

The rearrangement joins TRBV7-2 to TRBJ2-1, with no clear D. Deletions cut 0 bases from V and 3 bases from J, with 9 bases between. Germline V gives CDR1 SGHTA, CDR2 FQGNSA. The CDR3 spans 15 residues. Written as DNA, the CDR3 is TGTGCCAGCAGCTTAGCGCAGCCGTACTACAATGAGCAGTTCTTC. This translates into CASSLAQPYYNEQFF.

CDR3 DNA sequence: TGTGCCAGCAGCCGGACCCCGGGACAGGGGTTGGATGGCTACACCTTC. Protein product: CASSRTPGQGLDGYTF. V and J are TRBV5-4 and TRBJ1-2; 10 bases are a match to TRBD1. Per the germline V gene, CDR1 is SGHNT and CDR2 is YYREEE (reference sequence). Germline trimming cut 4 bases from V and 6 bases from J; bases unmatched to any gene: 12. This CDR3 is 16 amino acids long.

This clonotype was recorded a few times. This rearrangement joins TRBV19 to TRBJ2-3, with D tentatively TRBD1 (5 bases). The CDR3 extends over 13 amino acids. The V and J ends lost 8 bases and 2 bases respectively, with 11 bases between them. The V gene's germline CDR1 is LNHDA and CDR2 SQIVND (reference sequence). DNA for the CDR3: TGTGCCAGTTTGGGGCGACCCACAGATACGCAGTATTTT. This codes for CASLGRPTDTQYF.

The J gene is TRBJ1-6, the V gene TRBV5-4; D is unclear. Germline loops: CDR1 SGHNT, CDR2 YYREEE (reference sequence). Between the trimmed V and J ends, which lost 2 bases and 10 bases, there was a span of 13 bases. This CDR3 is 14 amino acids long. CDR3 DNA: TGTGCCAGCAGCTTTTACGGGTTTGAATCACCCCTCCACTTT. Translation: CASSFYGFESPLHF.

The gene calls are TRBV12-3 or TRBV12-4 and TRBJ1-4, with a weak D call TRBD1 (6 bases). V was clipped by 3 bases and J by 1 base, with 12 bases between them. The CDR3 sequence is 16 residues long. The CDR3 sequence is CASSLSGAGTNEKLFF. CDR3 bases: TGTGCCAGCAGTTTGTCGGGGGCTGGAACTAATGAAAAACTGTTTTTT.